A single TCR beta chain is shown here with its context. Its antigen is unidentified. This entry comes from a study of CD8 T cells in ankylosing spondylitis. Study-wide results and caveats: Past research had described some motif variants in reactive arthritis synovial fluid and blood. Ankylosing spondylitis blood seemed to carry a telltale TCR beta motif made of eight or nine highly homologous variants. Matched ankylosing spondylitis synovial fluid reportedly showed significant enrichment of disease-linked clones.

The TCR beta libraries were generated through quantitative 5'-RACE incorporating molecular barcodes. TCRdb passed the 5' RACE reads through MiXCR, listing each CDR3 protein once. Of just under 550,000 distinct CDR3 sequences in the sample, approximately 11% were seen once. This CDR3 region has 14 residues. Germline CDR1 is LNHDA and CDR2 is SQIVND (reference sequence). Trimming stripped 6 bases from V and 4 bases from J, with 13 bases between. This clonotype originated in a male donor with ankylosing spondylitis. The source material was blood, either unsorted or a sorted T cell fraction (not recorded which). The rearrangement joins TRBV19 to TRBJ1-5; D uncertain. Here the CDR3 reads CASSESGRNQPQHF. CDR3 bases: TGTGCCAGTAGCGAGTCTGGGAGAAATCAGCCCCAGCATTTT.